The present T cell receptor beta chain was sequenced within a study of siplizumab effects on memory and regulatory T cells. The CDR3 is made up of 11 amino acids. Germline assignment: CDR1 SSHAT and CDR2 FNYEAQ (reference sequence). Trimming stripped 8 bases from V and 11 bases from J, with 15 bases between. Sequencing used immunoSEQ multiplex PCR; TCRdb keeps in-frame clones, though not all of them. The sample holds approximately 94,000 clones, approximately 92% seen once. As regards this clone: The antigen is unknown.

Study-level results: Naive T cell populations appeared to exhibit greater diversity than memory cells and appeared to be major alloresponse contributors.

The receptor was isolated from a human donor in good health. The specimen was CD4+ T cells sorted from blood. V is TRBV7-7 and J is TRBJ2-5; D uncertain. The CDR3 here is CASFLEHRQYF. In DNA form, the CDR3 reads TGTGCCAGCTTCTTAGAGCACCGGCAGTACTTC.